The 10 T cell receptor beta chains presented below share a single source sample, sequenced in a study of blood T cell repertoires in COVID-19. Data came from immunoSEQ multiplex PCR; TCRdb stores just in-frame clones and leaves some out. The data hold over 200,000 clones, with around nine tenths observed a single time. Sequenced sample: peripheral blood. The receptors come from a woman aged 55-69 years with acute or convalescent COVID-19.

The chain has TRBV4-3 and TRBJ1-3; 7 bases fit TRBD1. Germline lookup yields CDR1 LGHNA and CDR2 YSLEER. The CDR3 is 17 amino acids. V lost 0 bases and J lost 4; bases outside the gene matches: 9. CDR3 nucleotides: TGCGCCAGCAGCCAAGAGTTTGCCAGGGGGTCCGGAAACACCATATATTTT. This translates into CASSQEFARGSGNTIYF.

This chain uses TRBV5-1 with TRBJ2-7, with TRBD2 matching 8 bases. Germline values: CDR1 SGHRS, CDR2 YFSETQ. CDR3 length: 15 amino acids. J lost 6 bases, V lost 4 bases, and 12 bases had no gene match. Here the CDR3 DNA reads TGCGCCAGCAGCCCCGGGTGGCTAGCGGGTCCCGAGCAGTACTTC. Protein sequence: CASSPGWLAGPEQYF.

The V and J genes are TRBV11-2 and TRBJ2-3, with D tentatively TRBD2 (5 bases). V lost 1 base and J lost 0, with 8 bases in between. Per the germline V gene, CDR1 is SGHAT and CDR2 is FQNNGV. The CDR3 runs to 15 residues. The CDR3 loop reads CASSLGRASTDTQYF. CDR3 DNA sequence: TGTGCCAGCAGCTTAGGGCGGGCTAGCACAGATACGCAGTATTTT.

CDR3 region: CAWSVLAGKVGDTQYF. The CDR3 nucleotides read TGTGCCTGGAGTGTACTTGCAGGGAAGGTTGGAGATACGCAGTATTTT. The V and J genes are TRBV30 and TRBJ2-3; D is possibly TRBD1 (5 bases). CDR1 and CDR2 (germline): GTSNPN, SVGIG (reference sequence). V lost 0 bases, J lost 5 bases, and 18 bases lay in between. CDR3 length equals 16 residues.

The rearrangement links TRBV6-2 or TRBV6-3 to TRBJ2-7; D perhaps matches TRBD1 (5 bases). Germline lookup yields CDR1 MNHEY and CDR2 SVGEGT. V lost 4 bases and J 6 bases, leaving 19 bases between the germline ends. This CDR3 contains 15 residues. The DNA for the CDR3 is TGTGCCAGCAGTTCCTATCGGGTAGGGGCAAGCGAGCAGTACTTC. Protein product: CASSSYRVGASEQYF.

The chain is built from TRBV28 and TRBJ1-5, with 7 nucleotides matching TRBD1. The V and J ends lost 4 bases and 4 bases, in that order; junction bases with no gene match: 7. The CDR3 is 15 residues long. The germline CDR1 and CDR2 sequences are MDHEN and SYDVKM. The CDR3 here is CASSSGGLKNQPQHF. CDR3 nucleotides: TGTGCCAGCAGTTCAGGGGGACTTAAGAATCAGCCCCAGCATTTT.

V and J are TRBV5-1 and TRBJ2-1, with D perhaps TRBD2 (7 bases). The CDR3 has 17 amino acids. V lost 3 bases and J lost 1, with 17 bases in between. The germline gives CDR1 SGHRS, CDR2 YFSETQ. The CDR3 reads CASSSGGGRSSYNEQFF. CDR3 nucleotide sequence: TGCGCCAGCAGCTCCGGGGGCGGGAGATCATCCTACAATGAGCAGTTCTTC.

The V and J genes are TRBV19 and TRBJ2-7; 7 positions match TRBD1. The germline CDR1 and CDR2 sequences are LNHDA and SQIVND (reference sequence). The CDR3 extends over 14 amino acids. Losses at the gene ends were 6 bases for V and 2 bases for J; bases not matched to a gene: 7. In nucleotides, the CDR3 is TGTGCCAGTAGCTTCAGGGGGTTAACCTACGAGCAGTACTTC. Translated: CASSFRGLTYEQYF.

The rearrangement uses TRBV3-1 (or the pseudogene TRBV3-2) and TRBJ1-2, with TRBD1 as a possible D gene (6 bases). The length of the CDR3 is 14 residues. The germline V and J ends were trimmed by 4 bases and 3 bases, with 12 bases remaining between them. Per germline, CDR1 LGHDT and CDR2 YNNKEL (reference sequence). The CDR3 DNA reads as TGTGCCAGCAGCCTGGTTGCAGGGGACTATGGCTACACCTTC. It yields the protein CASSLVAGDYGYTF.

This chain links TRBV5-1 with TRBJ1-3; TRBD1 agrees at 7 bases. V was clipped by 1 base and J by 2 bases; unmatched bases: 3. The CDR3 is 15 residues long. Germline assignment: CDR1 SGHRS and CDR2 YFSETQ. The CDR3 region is CASSLSGTAGNTIYF. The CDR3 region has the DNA TGCGCCAGCAGCTTGTCCGGGACAGCTGGAAACACCATATATTTT.